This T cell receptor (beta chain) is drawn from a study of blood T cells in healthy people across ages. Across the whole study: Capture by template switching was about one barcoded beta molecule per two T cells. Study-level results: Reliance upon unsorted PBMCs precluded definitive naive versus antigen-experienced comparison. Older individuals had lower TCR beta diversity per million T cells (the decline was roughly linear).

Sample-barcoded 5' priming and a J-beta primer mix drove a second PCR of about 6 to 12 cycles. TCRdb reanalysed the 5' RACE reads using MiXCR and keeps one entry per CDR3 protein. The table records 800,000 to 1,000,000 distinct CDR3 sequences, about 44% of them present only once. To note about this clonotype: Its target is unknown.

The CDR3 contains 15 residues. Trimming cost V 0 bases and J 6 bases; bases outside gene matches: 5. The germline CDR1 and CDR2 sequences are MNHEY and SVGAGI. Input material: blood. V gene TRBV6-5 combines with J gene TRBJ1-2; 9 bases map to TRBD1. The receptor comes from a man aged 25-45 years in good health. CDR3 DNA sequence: TGTGCCAGCAGTTACTCGCAAGGACAGGGGAATGGCTACACCTTC. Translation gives CASSYSQGQGNGYTF.